This is a list of T cell receptor beta chains from one sample in a study of T cells in Graves' hyperthyroidism and ophthalmopathy. MiXCR was run by TCRdb on the multiplex PCR reads, yielding one entry per CDR3 protein. The data show more than 350,000 distinct CDR3 sequences, roughly 17% seen once. Sequencing used blood. These receptors all come from a woman aged 25 to 39 with Graves' hyperthyroidism that later progressed to Graves' ophthalmopathy. The CDR3 runs from the conserved cysteine through the conserved F or W.

v_gene	j_gene	CDR3aa
TRBV19	TRBJ1-5	CASSIAGTLGNQPQHF
TRBV19	TRBJ2-1	CASSNMGGGAVEQFF
TRBV5-1	TRBJ2-7	CASSESDRSHEQYF
TRBV5-1	TRBJ2-3	CASSLYDDPPDTQYF
TRBV9	TRBJ2-7	CASSPGVNLYEQYF
TRBV19	TRBJ2-5	CASKDLAETQYF
TRBV12-5	TRBJ2-1	CASATGQGGNEQFF
TRBV5-1	TRBJ2-1	CASSLEWTSAYNEQFF
TRBV20-1	TRBJ2-5	CSARDSTRGIETQYF
TRBV15	TRBJ2-2	CATSRDGPGNTGELFF
TRBV5-1	TRBJ2-1	CASSLKLAGVLNEQFF
TRBV2	TRBJ1-1	CASSGSGGQAREAFF
TRBV11-2	TRBJ2-7	CASSPLRGHTYEQYF
TRBV18	TRBJ2-7	CASSPGTTVYEQYF
TRBV5-4	TRBJ1-2	CASSLFGRGANYGYTF
TRBV11-2	TRBJ2-7	CASSPRPLWREDPYEQYF
TRBV19	TRBJ2-1	CASKLAGSSYNEQFF
TRBV7-2	TRBJ1-2	CASSLGGGRGYTF
TRBV5-1	TRBJ2-7	CASSFALRKGGEMNYEQYF
TRBV2	TRBJ2-7	CASSGTDPYEQYF
TRBV2	TRBJ2-7	CASIPRTSYYEQYF
TRBV4-1	TRBJ2-5	CASSQSGSPGTGGQETQYF
TRBV7-8	TRBJ2-3	CASSFPTSGSEGTDTQYF
TRBV12-3/TRBV12-4	TRBJ1-2	CASTLIGIGYTF
TRBV6-5	TRBJ2-2	CASSYEVGELFF
TRBV2	TRBJ2-1	CASTSGNYNEQFF
TRBV20-1	TRBJ1-2	CRAIDRGVRDTF
TRBV19	TRBJ2-2	CASRLGLANTGELFF
TRBV6-1	TRBJ2-5	CASSDGLAGETQYF
TRBV20-1	TRBJ2-5	CSALRGDRGGETQYF
TRBV18	TRBJ1-2	CASSAYGTGVYGYTF
TRBV20-1	TRBJ2-5	CSATGGLETQYF
TRBV5-6	TRBJ2-1	CASSFRTSGENEQFF
TRBV29-1	TRBJ1-2	CSVEDTGEGYTF
TRBV10-3	TRBJ1-1	CAISDGRQGLMNTEAFF
TRBV6-1	TRBJ2-7	CASSEADPAGGTYEQYF
TRBV12-3/TRBV12-4	TRBJ1-5	CASSFVWTDYYSNQPQHF
TRBV27	TRBJ2-7	CASSLSFGGQGSYEQYF
TRBV9	TRBJ1-2	CASSETGDYGYTF
TRBV6-1	TRBJ2-5	CASIRGRQETQYF
TRBV19	TRBJ2-1	CASSIDLPSYNEQFF
TRBV20-1	TRBJ2-1	CSARDTGGSYNEQFF
TRBV6-1	TRBJ1-5	CASSGFRGSGNQPQHF
TRBV3-1	TRBJ2-1	CASSQGINEQFF
TRBV6-1	TRBJ2-1	CASSWGPGEQFF
TRBV5-4	TRBJ1-1	CASSLGGWVGNTEAFF
TRBV9	TRBJ1-2	CASSAPGQGGYGYTF
TRBV5-1	TRBJ2-5	CASSAGNRRSNQETQYF
TRBV28	TRBJ1-2	CASSSGQRAGGYTF
TRBV6-1	TRBJ2-7	CASSDERGTVWEQYF
TRBV6-2/TRBV6-3	TRBJ1-2	CASSFGGRNGYTF
TRBV9	TRBJ2-7	CASSWGTGGLYEQYF
TRBV5-1	TRBJ1-1	CASSKTGGEAEAFF
TRBV2	TRBJ1-4	CASNTAGGFGTTNEKLFF